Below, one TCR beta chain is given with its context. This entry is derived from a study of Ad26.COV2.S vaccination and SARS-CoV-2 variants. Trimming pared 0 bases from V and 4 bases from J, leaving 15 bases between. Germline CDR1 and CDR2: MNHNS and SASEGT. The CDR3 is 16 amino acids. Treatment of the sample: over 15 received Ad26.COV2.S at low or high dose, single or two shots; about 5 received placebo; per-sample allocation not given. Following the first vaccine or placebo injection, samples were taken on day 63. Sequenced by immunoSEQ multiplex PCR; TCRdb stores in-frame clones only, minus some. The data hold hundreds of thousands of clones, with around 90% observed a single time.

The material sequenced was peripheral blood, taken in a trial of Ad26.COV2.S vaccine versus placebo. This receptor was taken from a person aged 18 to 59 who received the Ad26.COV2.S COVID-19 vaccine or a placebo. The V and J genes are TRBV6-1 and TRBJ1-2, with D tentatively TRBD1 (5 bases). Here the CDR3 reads CASSEAPPAGGYGYTF. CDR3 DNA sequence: TGTGCCAGCAGTGAAGCCCCTCCCGCCGGGGGCTATGGCTACACCTTC.